This T cell receptor (beta chain) originates from a study of human T cells and chemical hapten exposure. Study-wide context: Patients, predominantly female, presented with alopecia areata, totalis or universalis.

TCRdb reanalysed the RACE reads using MiXCR and keeps one entry per CDR3 protein. Seen here are around 380,000 distinct CDR3 sequences, around 5% observed once, and the top ten hold approximately 2.3%. Regarding the study as a whole: Large CDR3 similarity clusters arose significantly more often from expanded TCRs than from controls.

Time point described: patch test 1, 2 weeks after DPC sensitization. The sample's treatment: therapeutic diphenylcyclopropenone sensitization with weekly scalp DPC. From whole blood left unfractionated, total RNA was extracted. This clonotype was seen a few times. The target antigen is unknown. Germline V CDR1 and CDR2: SGHRS, YFSETQ. The CDR3 spans 14 residues. The V end lost 2 bases, the J end lost 1 base, and 9 bases lay between the germline ends. This chain links TRBV5-1 with TRBJ1-2; no reliable D call. This receptor was obtained from a woman between 50 and 59 years old with alopecia areata. Some clones in this sample may be carry-over from other donors' samples. The sequenced sample was whole blood, obtained in connection with sensitization to the hapten diphenylcyclopropenone (DPC). In nucleotides, the CDR3 is TGCGCCAGCAGCTTAGACGGCCTTAACTATGGCTACACCTTC. It codes for CASSLDGLNYGYTF.